This T cell receptor (beta chain) was profiled in a study of blood T cell repertoires in COVID-19. Background on the study: Collection of acute and convalescent COVID-19 samples took place in the United States, Italy and Spain.

Sequenced by immunoSEQ multiplex PCR; TCRdb stores in-frame clones only, minus some. The sample yields about 130,000 clones, around 86% seen once. This clone has only one observation. This sequence originates from a man aged 80 or over with active or convalescent COVID-19. Input material: peripheral blood.

CDR3 residues: CASSPMASTDTQYF. The CDR3 DNA sequence: TGTGCCAGCAGCCCGATGGCTAGCACAGATACGCAGTATTTT. V usage is TRBV7-3 and J usage is TRBJ2-3; D remains unclear. The V end was cut by 5 bases, the J end by 0 bases, with 9 bases between. Looked up from germline, CDR1 is SGHTA and CDR2 is FQGTGA. This CDR3 has 14 residues.